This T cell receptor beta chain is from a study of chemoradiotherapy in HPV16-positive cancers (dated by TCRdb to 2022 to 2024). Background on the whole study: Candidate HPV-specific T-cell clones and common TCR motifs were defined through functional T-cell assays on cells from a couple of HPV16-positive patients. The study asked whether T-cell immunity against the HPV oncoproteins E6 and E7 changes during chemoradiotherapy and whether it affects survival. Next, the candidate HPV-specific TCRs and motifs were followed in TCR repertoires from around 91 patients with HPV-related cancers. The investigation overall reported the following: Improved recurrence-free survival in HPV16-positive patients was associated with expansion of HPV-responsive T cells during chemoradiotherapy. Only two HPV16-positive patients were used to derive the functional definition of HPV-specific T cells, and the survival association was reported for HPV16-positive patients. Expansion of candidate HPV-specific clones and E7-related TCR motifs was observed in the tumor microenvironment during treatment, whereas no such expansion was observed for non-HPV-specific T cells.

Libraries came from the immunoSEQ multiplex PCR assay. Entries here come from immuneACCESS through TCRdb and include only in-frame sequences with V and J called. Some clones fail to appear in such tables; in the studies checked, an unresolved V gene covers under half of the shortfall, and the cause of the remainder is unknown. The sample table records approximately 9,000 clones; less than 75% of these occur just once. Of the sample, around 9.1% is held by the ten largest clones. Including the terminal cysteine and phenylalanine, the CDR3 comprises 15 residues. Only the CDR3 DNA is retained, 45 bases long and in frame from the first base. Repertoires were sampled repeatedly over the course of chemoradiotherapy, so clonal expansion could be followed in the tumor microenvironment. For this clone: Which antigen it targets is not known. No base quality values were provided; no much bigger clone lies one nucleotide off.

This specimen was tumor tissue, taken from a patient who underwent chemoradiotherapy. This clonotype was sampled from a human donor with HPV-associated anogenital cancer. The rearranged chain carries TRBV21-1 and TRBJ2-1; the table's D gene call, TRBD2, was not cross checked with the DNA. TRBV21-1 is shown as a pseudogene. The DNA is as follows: TGTGCCAGCACCAGCGATAGTGAACACTACAATGAGCAGTTCTTC. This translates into CASTSDSEHYNEQFF.